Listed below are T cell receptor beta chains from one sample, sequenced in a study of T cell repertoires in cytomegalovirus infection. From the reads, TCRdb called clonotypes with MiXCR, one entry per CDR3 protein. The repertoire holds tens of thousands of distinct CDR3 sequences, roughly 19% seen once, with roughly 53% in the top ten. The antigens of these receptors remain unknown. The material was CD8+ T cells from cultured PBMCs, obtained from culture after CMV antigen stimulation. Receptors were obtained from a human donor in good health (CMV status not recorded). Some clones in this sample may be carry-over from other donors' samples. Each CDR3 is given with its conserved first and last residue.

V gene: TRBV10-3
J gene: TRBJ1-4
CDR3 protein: CAISEGGEKLFF

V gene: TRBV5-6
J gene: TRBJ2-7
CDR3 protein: CASSLADREQYF

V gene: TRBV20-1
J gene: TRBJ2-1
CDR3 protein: CSEELAVGNEQFF

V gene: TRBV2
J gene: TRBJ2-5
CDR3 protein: CASGLGGRETQYF

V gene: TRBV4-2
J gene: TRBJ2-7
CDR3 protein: CASSPHGGEYEQYF

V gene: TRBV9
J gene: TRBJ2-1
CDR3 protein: CASSVVDSGKNEQFF

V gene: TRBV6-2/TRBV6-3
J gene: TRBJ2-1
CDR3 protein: CASSLERTGGNEQFF

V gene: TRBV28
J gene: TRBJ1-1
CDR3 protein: CASSFLMTTEAFF

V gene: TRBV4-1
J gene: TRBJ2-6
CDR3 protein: CASSQDSKGAGANVLTF

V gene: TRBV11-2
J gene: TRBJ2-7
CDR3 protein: CASSLAAGTYEQYF

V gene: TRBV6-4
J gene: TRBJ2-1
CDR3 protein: CASSDGLAGPNEQFF

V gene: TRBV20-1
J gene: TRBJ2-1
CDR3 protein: CSASGLASYNEQFF

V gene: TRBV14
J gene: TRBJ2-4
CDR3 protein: CASSQDRGGNIQYF

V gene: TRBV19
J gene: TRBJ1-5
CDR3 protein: CASSIRREGQPQHF

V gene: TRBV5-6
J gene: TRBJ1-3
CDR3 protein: CASSARTAGNTIYF

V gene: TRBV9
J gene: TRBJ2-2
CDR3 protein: CASTPLSNTGELFF

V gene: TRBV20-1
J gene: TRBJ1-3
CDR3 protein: CSARDHRVEPSGNTIYF

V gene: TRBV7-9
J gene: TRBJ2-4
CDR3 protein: CASSSKEPTLAKNIQYF

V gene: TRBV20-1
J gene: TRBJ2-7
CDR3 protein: CSTIDRGNTYEQYF

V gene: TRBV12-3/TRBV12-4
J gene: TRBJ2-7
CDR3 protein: CASSAGTVNIGEQYF

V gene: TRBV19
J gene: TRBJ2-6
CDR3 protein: CASSPTRTGGTSGANVLTF

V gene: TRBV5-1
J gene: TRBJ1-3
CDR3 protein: CASSPEGSWSGNTIYF

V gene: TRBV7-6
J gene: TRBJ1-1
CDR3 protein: CASTPGSDLNAAFF

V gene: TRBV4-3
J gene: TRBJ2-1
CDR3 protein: CASSQAAGALGNEQFF

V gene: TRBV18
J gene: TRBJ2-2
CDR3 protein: CASSTDRRTNTGELFF

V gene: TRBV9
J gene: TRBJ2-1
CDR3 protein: CASSPGSYNEQFF

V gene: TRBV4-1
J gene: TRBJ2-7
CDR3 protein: CASSQDRGLSEQYF

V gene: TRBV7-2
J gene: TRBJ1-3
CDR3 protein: CASSSDRGPGNTIYF

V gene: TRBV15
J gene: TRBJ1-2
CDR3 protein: CATSAQAQGNDTF

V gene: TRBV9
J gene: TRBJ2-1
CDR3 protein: CASSVSGRASNEQFF

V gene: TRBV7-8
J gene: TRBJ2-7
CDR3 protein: CASRDSYEQYF

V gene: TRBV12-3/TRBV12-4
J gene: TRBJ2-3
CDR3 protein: CASSLGGPPADTQYF

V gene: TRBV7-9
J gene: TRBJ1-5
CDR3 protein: CASSLALGVGWQPQHF

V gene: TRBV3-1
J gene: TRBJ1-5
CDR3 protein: CASSQEGSQPQHF

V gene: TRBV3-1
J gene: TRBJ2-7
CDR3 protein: CASSQFLGQGNEQYF

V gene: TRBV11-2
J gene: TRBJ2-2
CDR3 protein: CASSLTPRPGGANTGELFF

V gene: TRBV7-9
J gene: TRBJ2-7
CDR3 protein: CASSLNRDREAYEQYF

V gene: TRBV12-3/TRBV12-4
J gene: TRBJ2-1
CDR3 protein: CASSPPPTYNEQFF

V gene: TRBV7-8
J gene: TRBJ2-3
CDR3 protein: CASSLQGSTDTQYF

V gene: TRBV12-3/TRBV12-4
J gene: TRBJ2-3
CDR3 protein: CASSGTSGGLDTQYF

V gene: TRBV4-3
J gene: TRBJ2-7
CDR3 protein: CASSQSDRDSNYEQYF

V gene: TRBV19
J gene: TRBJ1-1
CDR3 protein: CASSMGPNAEAFF

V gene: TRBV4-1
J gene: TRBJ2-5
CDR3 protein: CASLDLGGETQYF

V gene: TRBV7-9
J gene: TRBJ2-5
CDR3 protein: CASSLGSSGPETQYF

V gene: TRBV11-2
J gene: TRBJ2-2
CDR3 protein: CASTTLRASATNTGELFF

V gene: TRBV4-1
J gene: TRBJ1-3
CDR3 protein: CASAESSFSGNTIYF

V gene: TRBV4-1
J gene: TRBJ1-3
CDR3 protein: CASSQGLTSGNTIYF

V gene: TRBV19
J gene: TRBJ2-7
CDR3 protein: CASSTRSSGEQYF